These T cell receptor beta chains were read from a single sample in a study of blood T cell repertoires in COVID-19. The repertoire was sequenced with immunoSEQ multiplex PCR; TCRdb's copy has only in-frame clones and lacks some. Of some 370,000 clones in the sample, roughly 89% were seen once. The sequencing sample was made of peripheral blood. The receptors come from a young man with active or convalescent COVID-19. CDR3s include the opening cysteine and the closing phenylalanine or tryptophan. D genes are given only for firm matches. Not all rows give a size; the values are once, few, many and, for expanded clones, a class.

CASSLGAITYQPQHF	TGTGCCAGCAGCTTGGGTGCGATTACCTATCAGCCCCAGCATTTT	TRBV5-6	TRBJ1-5	-	-
CASSVTGIYEQFF	TGTGCCAGCAGCGTGACAGGGATCTATGAGCAGTTCTTC	TRBV7-9	TRBJ2-1	-	TRBD1
CASSSGGANTEAFF	TGTGCCAGCAGTTCGGGGGGCGCGAACACTGAAGCTTTCTTT	TRBV28	TRBJ1-1	-	-
CASRRQGNTGELFF	TGTGCCAGCAGGCGACAGGGGAACACCGGGGAGCTGTTTTTT	TRBV14	TRBJ2-2	-	TRBD1
CASKLRGQGGQPQHF	TGTGCCAGCAAACTCCGAGGACAGGGAGGTCAGCCCCAGCATTTT	TRBV19	TRBJ1-5	-	TRBD1
CASSPLMGAGNEKLFF	TGTGCCAGCAGCCCCCTGATGGGGGCCGGTAATGAAAAACTGTTTTTT	TRBV7-9	TRBJ1-4	-	-
CASSPGLQASYTRLEAFF	TGTGCCAGCAGCCCAGGGCTTCAGGCTTCCTACACCCGTTTGGAAGCTTTCTTT	TRBV3-1/TRBV3-2	TRBJ1-1	-	-
CASSGTGGAAAKNIQYF	TGTGCCAGTTCTGGGACAGGGGGCGCAGCGGCCAAAAACATTCAGTACTTC	TRBV19	TRBJ2-4	-	TRBD1
CASGRTGSTDTQYF	TGTGCCAGCGGCCGGACAGGCAGCACAGATACGCAGTATTTT	TRBV11-2	TRBJ2-3	once	TRBD1
CASSLVRDSTALSSNQPQHF	TGCGCCAGCAGTCTGGTCAGGGATTCGACGGCCCTCTCCAGCAATCAGCCCCAGCATTTT	TRBV23-1	TRBJ1-5	-	-
CASSQEPMGEGTDTQYF	TGCGCCAGCAGCCAAGAGCCTATGGGGGAGGGCACAGATACGCAGTATTTT	TRBV4-1	TRBJ2-3	once	-
CASSYSITEGPHTKEKLFF	TGTGCCAGCAGTTACTCGATTACAGAGGGTCCTCATACTAAAGAAAAACTGTTTTTT	TRBV6-2/TRBV6-3	TRBJ1-4	-	-
CASSSGGAGVYEQYF	TGTGCCAGCAGTTCCGGAGGGGCGGGAGTCTACGAGCAGTACTTC	TRBV27	TRBJ2-7	-	TRBD2
CASSSPHRGLGEQFF	TGTGCCAGTAGTTCCCCGCACAGGGGGCTTGGTGAGCAGTTCTTC	TRBV19	TRBJ2-1	-	TRBD1
CASSKGGGLYEQYF	TGTGCCAGCAGCAAAGGCGGGGGTCTCTACGAGCAGTACTTC	TRBV21-1	TRBJ2-7	-	-
CASSFSGGFYNEQFF	TGTGCCAGCAGCTTCTCGGGTGGATTTTACAATGAGCAGTTCTTC	TRBV11-2	TRBJ2-1	-	-
CAISEGRTELYGYTF	TGTGCCATCAGTGAGGGCCGGACAGAGTTATATGGCTACACCTTC	TRBV10-3	TRBJ1-2	-	-
CASSGGEIEAFF	TGTGCCAGCAGCGGGGGGGAGATTGAAGCTTTCTTT	TRBV7-9	TRBJ1-1	-	-
CASTPWGPGANVLTF	TGTGCCAGCACCCCTTGGGGGCCTGGGGCCAACGTGCTGACTTTC	TRBV28	TRBJ2-6	-	-
CASIAGGGDTEAFF	TGTGCCAGCATCGCGGGGGGTGGGGACACTGAAGCTTTCTTT	TRBV2	TRBJ1-1	-	-
CSGGSPLNTEAFF	TGCAGCGGGGGAAGCCCTCTGAACACTGAAGCTTTCTTT	TRBV29-1	TRBJ1-1	once	-
CASSASGEQYF	TGTGCCAGCAGTGCCTCAGGCGAGCAGTACTTC	TRBV28	TRBJ2-7	once	-
CASSGQGARGNTIYF	TGTGCCAGCAGTGGACAGGGGGCGCGTGGAAACACCATATATTTT	TRBV14	TRBJ1-3	-	TRBD1
CASSPPRTNSYEQYF	TGTGCCAGCAGCCCCCCCAGGACAAATTCCTACGAGCAGTACTTC	TRBV5-6	TRBJ2-7	-	-
CASSPGDTEAFF	TGTGCCAGCAGCCCCGGGGACACTGAAGCTTTCTTT	TRBV13	TRBJ1-1	-	-